These 16 T cell receptor beta chains came from one sample sequenced in a study of blood T cell repertoires in COVID-19. The repertoire was sequenced with immunoSEQ multiplex PCR; TCRdb's copy has only in-frame clones and lacks some. The sample has roughly 500,000 clones, about 88% seen once; the top ten hold roughly 1%. The sequencing input was peripheral blood. The receptors were gathered from a man in his late teens or twenties with COVID-19, enrolled during active disease.

The CDR3 region is CASSIQGAYEQYF. The DNA of the CDR3 is TGTGCCAGCAGTATACAGGGGGCCTACGAGCAGTACTTC. J is TRBJ2-7 and V is TRBV25-1; 8 nucleotides align to TRBD1. The length of the CDR3 is 13 residues. Germline assignment: CDR1 MGHDK and CDR2 SYGVNS. J was trimmed by 2 bases and V by 5 bases; bases with no gene match: 2.

To note about this clone: A far larger clone is off by one base, so a read error is likely. This chain links TRBV5-4 with TRBJ2-1, with TRBD2 matching 9 bases. There are 15 residues in the CDR3. The J segment lost 0 bases and the V segment lost 4 bases, leaving 2 bases of the junction unmatched. Germline-derived CDR1 and CDR2 are SGHNT and YYREEE (reference sequence). CDR3 region: CASSLSGSSYNEQFF. The CDR3 region has the DNA TGTGCCAGCAGCCTTAGCGGGAGCTCCTACAATGAGCAGTTCTTC.

The chain is built from TRBV5-4 and TRBJ2-3, with 11 bases matching TRBD2. Germline lookup yields CDR1 SGHNT and CDR2 YYREEE (reference sequence). The junction had 8 bases not matched to a gene; V was cut back by 0 bases and J by 5 bases. The CDR3 runs to 17 residues. DNA for the CDR3: TGTGCCAGCAGCTTGGGGCTAGCGGGAGGTGGAGGAGATACGCAGTATTTT. Translated, it gives CASSLGLAGGGGDTQYF.

The J gene is TRBJ2-7, the V gene TRBV5-1, with unresolved D. Trimming pared 4 bases from V and 3 bases from J, leaving 11 bases between. Germline CDR1 reads SGHRS; CDR2 reads YFSETQ. The CDR3 spans 13 residues. The CDR3 coding sequence is TGCGCCAGCAGCGAGGTCAGCCACTACGAGCAGTACTTC. Translation gives CASSEVSHYEQYF.

The chain couples TRBV11-3 to TRBJ2-3, with 11 bases identical to TRBD2. Trimming took 6 bases from V and 4 from J; bases not matched to a gene: 9. The CDR3 is 16 amino acids. Germline V CDR1 and CDR2: SGHNT, YENEEA. This CDR3 reads CASSTKLAGDPDTQYF. CDR3 DNA sequence: TGTGCCAGCAGTACCAAACTAGCGGGAGATCCAGATACGCAGTATTTT.

The rearrangement joins TRBV4-1 to TRBJ2-3, with 8 bases aligning to TRBD1. Germline CDR1 reads MGHRA; CDR2 reads YSYEKL. The trim removed 2 bases at V and 3 bases at J, leaving 10 bases unmatched. The CDR3 runs to 17 residues. The CDR3 bases are TGCGCCAGCAGCCAACCGAGAGGACAGGGAAGAACAGATACGCAGTATTTT. This encodes CASSQPRGQGRTDTQYF.

The chain combines TRBV7-8 with TRBJ1-1, with D unclear. The ends were cut back, 5 bases at V and 0 bases at J, with 10 bases in the middle. The CDR3 consists of 14 residues. CDR1 SGHVS and CDR2 FQNEAQ come from the germline V gene. The CDR3 sequence is CASSPGLMNTEAFF. The CDR3 DNA follows: TGTGCCAGCAGCCCTGGACTAATGAACACTGAAGCTTTCTTT.

This chain joins TRBV2 and TRBJ2-5; D is unresolved. The V end lost 3 bases, the J end lost 5 bases, and 10 bases lay between the germline ends. From germline, CDR1 is SNHLY and CDR2 FYNNEI. The CDR3 length is 13 residues. This CDR3 is CASSDRAWETQYF. In DNA form, the CDR3 reads TGTGCCAGCAGTGACCGAGCTTGGGAGACCCAGTACTTC.

This clone has more than one count but fewer than ten. The chain combines TRBV14 with TRBJ2-2; 7 bases are a match to TRBD2. The CDR3 has 16 residues. Germline trimming cut 4 bases from V and 3 bases from J; bases unmatched to any gene: 8. Germline-derived CDR1 and CDR2 are SGHDN and FVKESK. DNA for the CDR3: TGTGCCAGCAGCCGACCTAGCGGACGGGACACCGGGGAGCTGTTTTTT. The encoded protein is CASSRPSGRDTGELFF.

The chain joins TRBV3-1 (or the pseudogene TRBV3-2) to TRBJ2-1; tentatively, D is TRBD1 (6 bases). The CDR3 runs 15 residues. V lost 4 bases, J lost 9 bases, and 19 bases lay in between. Germline CDR1 is LGHDT and CDR2 is YNNKEL (reference sequence). The CDR3 protein is CASSLSGHSVSEQFF. CDR3 bases: TGTGCCAGCAGCCTGTCGGGACACTCAGTATCTGAGCAGTTCTTC.

The chain couples TRBV7-6 to TRBJ2-1, with 14 bases that match TRBD2. The germline gives CDR1 SGHVS, CDR2 FNYEAQ. The CDR3 length is 16 residues. J was trimmed by 7 bases and V by 4 bases; bases with no gene match: 6. DNA for the CDR3: TGTGCCAGCAGCTCACGACTAGCGGGAGGGCGGAATGAGCAGTTCTTC. Protein product: CASSSRLAGGRNEQFF.

The table lists this clone with a count of one. V gene TRBV12-5 combines with J gene TRBJ2-3, with D hard to call. Looked up from germline, CDR1 is LGHNT and CDR2 is FRNRAP. This CDR3 contains 13 residues. V gave up 6 bases and J gave up 4 bases, with 11 bases separating them. The DNA for the CDR3 is TGTGCTAGTGGGAGCGATTTCGCAGATACGCAGTATTTT. Translation gives CASGSDFADTQYF.

This clone was counted once. This rearrangement joins TRBV19 to TRBJ1-6; D is unclear. The V and J ends lost 0 bases and 7 bases respectively, with 7 bases between them. Germline loops: CDR1 LNHDA, CDR2 SQIVND (reference sequence). The CDR3 extends over 14 amino acids. The CDR3 sequence: CASSIDRENSPLHF. CDR3 bases: TGTGCCAGTAGTATAGATCGGGAGAATTCACCCCTCCACTTT. Looking up the rest from reference TRBV19 and TRBJ1-6 gives the full variable domain: DGGITQSPKYLFRKEGQNVTLSCEQNLNHDAMYWYRQDPGQGLRLIYYSQIVNDFQKGDIAEGYSVSREKKESFPLTVTSAQKNPTAFYLCASSIDRENSPLHFGNGTRLTVT.

The rearrangement uses TRBV7-9 and TRBJ1-4; D is uncertain. This CDR3 has 12 residues. Trimming cost V 2 bases and J 6 bases, with 4 bases left between them. The germline gives CDR1 SEHNR, CDR2 FQNEAQ (reference sequence). CDR3 loop: CASSLSDEKLFF. DNA of the CDR3: TGTGCCAGCAGCTTATCGGATGAAAAACTGTTTTTT.

The chain employs TRBV2 and TRBJ1-3, with D uncertain. Per the germline V gene, CDR1 is SNHLY and CDR2 is FYNNEI. The CDR3 is made up of 15 amino acids. Trimming cost V 3 bases and J 0 bases, with 9 bases left between them. The CDR3 sequence is CASSEGGNSGNTIYF. The CDR3, as DNA: TGTGCCAGCAGTGAGGGAGGAAACTCTGGAAACACCATATATTTT.

The chain links TRBV19 to TRBJ2-6; 7 bases fit TRBD1. The V gene end was trimmed by 3 bases and the J gene end by 2 bases; junction bases not matched to a gene: 1. Germline loops: CDR1 LNHDA, CDR2 SQIVND (reference sequence). This CDR3 region has 15 residues. CDR3 sequence: CASSIQGAGANVLTF. The CDR3, as DNA: TGTGCCAGTAGTATTCAGGGGGCTGGGGCCAACGTCCTGACTTTC.